Presented here are 3 T cell receptor beta chains from one specimen sequenced in a study of CD8+CD57+ T cells in acquired aplastic anemia (dated by TCRdb to between 2018 and 2020). TCRdb names Illumina HiSeq 2000 as the instrument used. Profiling of TCR beta VDJ combinations and CDR3 sequences used genomic DNA as the template. The public sequencing data were trimmed at Q25 with fastp and processed into clonotypes with MiXCR by TCRdb, which kept only in-frame beta chains. CDR3 protein duplicates are merged, each entry listing the most common genes and DNA. Here the sample has approximately 200,000 distinct CDR3 sequences; 54% occur a single time. The ten largest clones represent 15% to 20% of the sample. What was sequenced was sorted CD4+, CD8+, or CD8+CD57+ T cells (not recorded which) from PBMCs. The receptor set was obtained from a human donor in good health, serving as a control.

The chain employs TRBV7-2 and TRBJ2-1, with 9 bases fitting TRBD2. This CDR3 has 17 amino acids. With V trimmed by 5 bases and J by 4 bases, 12 bases remained unmatched. The germline V gene encodes CDR1 SGHTA and CDR2 FQGNSA. CDR3 DNA sequence: TGTGCCAGCAGCCGTAAGGGGGGGGCGGGGGGGTACAATGAGCAGTTCTTC. Encoded protein: CASSRKGGAGGYNEQFF. Drawing the rest from reference TRBV7-2 and TRBJ2-1, the complete variable domain is GAGVSQSPSNKVTEKGKDVELRCDPISGHTALYWYRQSLGQGLEFLIYFQGNSAPDKSGLPSDRFSAERTGGSVSTLTIQRTQQEDSAVYLCASSRKGGAGGYNEQFFGPGTRLTVL.

The chain couples TRBV5-1 to TRBJ2-3, with TRBD2 matching over 16 bases. The V gene's germline CDR1 is SGHRS and CDR2 YFSETQ. The CDR3 loop spans 18 amino acids. Trimming took 5 bases from V and 3 from J; bases not matched to a gene: 9. The CDR3 here is CASRPGLAGGLLTDTQYF. The CDR3 DNA reads as TGCGCCAGCAGACCGGGACTAGCGGGGGGGCTGCTTACAGATACGCAGTATTTT.

This clonotype was seen at least ten times. The chain links TRBV6-5 to TRBJ2-3, with D tentatively TRBD2 (5 bases). The CDR3 extends over 14 amino acids. CDR1 MNHEY and CDR2 SVGAGI come from the germline V gene. V lost 0 bases and J lost 4, with 8 bases in between. The CDR3 sequence is CASSYSQRADTQYF. CDR3 nucleotide sequence: TGTGCCAGCAGTTACTCTCAGAGGGCAGATACGCAGTATTTT.